This record concerns one TCR beta chain sequence. Its target is not known. With 5 bases clipped from V and 6 bases from J, the junction kept 3 bases outside the gene matches. The CDR3 has 14 residues. Looked up from germline, CDR1 is SSHAT and CDR2 is FNYEAQ (reference sequence). The sample originates from a study of cytomegalovirus exposure and HLA in healthy donors. TCRdb's copy holds only in-frame clones and misses some; the assay was immunoSEQ multiplex PCR. Of some 150,000 clones listed, more than 85% are singletons. The donors were part of the validation cohort, which consisted of over a hundred subjects and was separate from the first cohort of under 850 subjects. Study results and limitations: Altogether, more than 150 TCR beta chains were recorded as cytomegalovirus-associated.

The sequencing input was PBMCs. This TCR derives from a man younger than 35 in good health and CMV-seronegative. V usage is TRBV7-7 and J usage is TRBJ2-2, with 10 bases lining up with TRBD2. The CDR3 is CASSLGTSAGELFF. The CDR3 DNA reads as TGTGCCAGCAGCCTCGGGACTAGCGCCGGGGAGCTGTTTTTT.